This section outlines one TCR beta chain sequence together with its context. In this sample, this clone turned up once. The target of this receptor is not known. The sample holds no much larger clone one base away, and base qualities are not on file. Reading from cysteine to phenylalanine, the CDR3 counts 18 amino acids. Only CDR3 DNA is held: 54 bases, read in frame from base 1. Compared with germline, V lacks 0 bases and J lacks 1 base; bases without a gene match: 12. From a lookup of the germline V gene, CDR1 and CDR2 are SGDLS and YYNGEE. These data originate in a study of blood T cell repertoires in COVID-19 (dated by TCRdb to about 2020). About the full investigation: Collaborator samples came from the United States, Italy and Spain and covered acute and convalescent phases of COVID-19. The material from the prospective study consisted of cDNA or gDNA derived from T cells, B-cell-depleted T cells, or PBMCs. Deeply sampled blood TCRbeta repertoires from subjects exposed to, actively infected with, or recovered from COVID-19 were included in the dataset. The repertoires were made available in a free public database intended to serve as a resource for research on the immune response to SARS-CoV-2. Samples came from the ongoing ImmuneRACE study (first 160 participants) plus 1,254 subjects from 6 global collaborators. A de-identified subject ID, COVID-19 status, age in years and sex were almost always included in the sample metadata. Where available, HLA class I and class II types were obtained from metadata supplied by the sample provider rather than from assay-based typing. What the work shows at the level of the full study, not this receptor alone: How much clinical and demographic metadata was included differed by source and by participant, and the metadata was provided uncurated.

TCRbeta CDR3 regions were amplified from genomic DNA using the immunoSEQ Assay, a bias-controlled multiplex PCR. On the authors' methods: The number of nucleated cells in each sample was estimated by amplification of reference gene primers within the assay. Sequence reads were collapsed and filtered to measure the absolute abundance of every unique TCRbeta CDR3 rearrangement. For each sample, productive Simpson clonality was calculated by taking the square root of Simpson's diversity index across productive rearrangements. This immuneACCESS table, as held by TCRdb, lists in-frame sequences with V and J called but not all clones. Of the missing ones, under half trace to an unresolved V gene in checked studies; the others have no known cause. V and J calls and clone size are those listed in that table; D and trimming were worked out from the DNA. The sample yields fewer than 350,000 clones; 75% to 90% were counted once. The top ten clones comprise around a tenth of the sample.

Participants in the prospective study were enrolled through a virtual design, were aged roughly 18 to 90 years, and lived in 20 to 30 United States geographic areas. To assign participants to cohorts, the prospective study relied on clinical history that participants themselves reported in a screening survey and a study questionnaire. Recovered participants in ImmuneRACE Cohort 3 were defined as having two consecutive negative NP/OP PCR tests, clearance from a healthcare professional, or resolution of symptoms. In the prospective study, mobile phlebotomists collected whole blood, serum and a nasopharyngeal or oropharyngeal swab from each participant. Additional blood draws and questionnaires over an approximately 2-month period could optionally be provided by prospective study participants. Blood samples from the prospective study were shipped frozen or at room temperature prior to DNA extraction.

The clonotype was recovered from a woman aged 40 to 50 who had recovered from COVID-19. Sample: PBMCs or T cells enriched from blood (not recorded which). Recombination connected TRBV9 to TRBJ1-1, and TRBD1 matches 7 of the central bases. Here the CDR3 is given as CASSVANTTDRANTEAFF. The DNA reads TGTGCCAGCAGCGTAGCGAACACAACCGACAGGGCGAACACTGAAGCTTTCTTT.